The rows below give T cell receptor beta chains drawn from one sample of a study of blood T cell repertoires in COVID-19. TCRdb's table, derived via immunoSEQ multiplex PCR, lists solely in-frame clones and lacks some. Of 300,000 to 350,000 clones listed, approximately 92% were seen once; the top ten hold roughly 7.3%. Sequenced: peripheral blood. Receptor source: a woman aged 30 to 39 with COVID-19, enrolled during active disease. The CDR3 runs from the conserved cysteine through the conserved F or W. Fields, in order: V gene, D gene, clone size, J gene, CDR3 DNA, CDR3 protein. The D gene is left open where the match is weak. Clone sizes are given selectively: once, few, many, or a class where the clone is expanded.

TRBV3-1/TRBV3-2	TRBD2	NA	TRBJ2-5	TGTGCCAGCAGCCAAGAAGAACTAGCGGGAGGGCCTCGGGAGACCCAGTACTTC	CASSQEELAGGPRETQYF
TRBV30	TRBD1	NA	TRBJ1-4	TGTGCCTGGAGCGACGACAGGGTTAATGAAAAACTGTTTTTT	CAWSDDRVNEKLFF
TRBV6-5	NA	NA	TRBJ1-2	TGTGCCAGCAGTTACTCGATTCTGGGACAAGCCTATGGCTACACCTTC	CASSYSILGQAYGYTF
TRBV5-1	NA	NA	TRBJ2-7	TGCGCCAGCAGCTTGGGAGGATCGAGGGCCTACGAGCAGTACTTC	CASSLGGSRAYEQYF
TRBV24-1	NA	NA	TRBJ2-1	TGTGCCACCAGTGATCAGTCCCAGGCAGGGTCATCGGGTGAGCAGTTCTTC	CATSDQSQAGSSGEQFF
TRBV5-1	NA	NA	TRBJ2-5	TGCGCCAGCAGCCTGGGGCAGGGAGCGGGAGAGACCCAGTACTTC	CASSLGQGAGETQYF
TRBV25-1	TRBD2	NA	TRBJ2-1	TGTGCCAGCAGTGAGAAGGCAAGCGGGAGGGCCTACAATGAGCAGTTCTTC	CASSEKASGRAYNEQFF
TRBV28	NA	NA	TRBJ1-4	TGTGCCAGCAGGACAGGACTTAATGAAAAACTGTTTTTT	CASRTGLNEKLFF
TRBV6-5	TRBD1	NA	TRBJ1-2	TGTGCCAGCACCAGACAGGGGAGGCATGGCTACACCTTC	CASTRQGRHGYTF
TRBV10-3	TRBD2	NA	TRBJ2-7	TGTGCCATCACCCCGGGACTAGCGGGAACCTACGAGCAGTACTTC	CAITPGLAGTYEQYF
TRBV24-1	NA	NA	TRBJ2-5	TGTGCCACCAGTGACCAAGTCGGGACTCAAGAGACCCAGTACTTC	CATSDQVGTQETQYF
TRBV5-1	NA	NA	TRBJ2-5	TGCGCCAGCAGCTTGGAGGGGCAAGAGACCCAGTACTTC	CASSLEGQETQYF
TRBV10-3	TRBD1	NA	TRBJ1-3	TGTGCCATCGGACAGGGACTTAACTCTGGAAACACCATATATTTT	CAIGQGLNSGNTIYF
TRBV30	NA	NA	TRBJ2-1	TGTGCCTGGAGTGTAGGGACAAGCTCCTACAATGAGCAGTTCTTC	CAWSVGTSSYNEQFF
TRBV6-5	NA	NA	TRBJ1-1	TGTGCCAGCAGGCGTAACATCCAGGTGAACACTGAAGCTTTCTTT	CASRRNIQVNTEAFF
TRBV27	NA	NA	TRBJ2-7	TGTGCCAGCAGTTTAGCCGATAGCTCCTACGAGCAGTACTTC	CASSLADSSYEQYF
TRBV19	NA	NA	TRBJ1-1	TGTGCCAGTAGTATAGTCGTCAGGGGCGAAGCTTTCTTT	CASSIVVRGEAFF
TRBV28	TRBD1	NA	TRBJ2-2	TGTGCCAGCACCCTAGGCAGGGGGCTCACCGGGGAGCTGTTTTTT	CASTLGRGLTGELFF
TRBV5-1	TRBD2	NA	TRBJ2-1	TGCGCCAGCAGTGTAGCGCCGGGGGGGCAGTTCTTC	CASSVAPGGQFF
TRBV29-1	NA	NA	TRBJ1-3	TGCAGCGCCAAACTACCGCCCGGAAACACCATATATTTT	CSAKLPPGNTIYF
TRBV7-8	TRBD1	NA	TRBJ1-6	TGTGCCAGCAGCTTAGCCGTGACAGGGCTGAATTCACCCCTCCACTTT	CASSLAVTGLNSPLHF
TRBV9	TRBD2	NA	TRBJ2-7	TGTGCCAGCAGCGTAGGGGGAGGGAGGGAGGAGCAGTACTTC	CASSVGGGREEQYF
TRBV4-3	TRBD1	NA	TRBJ1-6	TGCGCCAGCAGCCAAGATCGGGGGGGACAGGGGCTTAATTCACCCCTCCACTTT	CASSQDRGGQGLNSPLHF
TRBV9	NA	NA	TRBJ2-1	TGTGCCAGCAGCGTAGAATCGGGAGAAGGGATCTACAATGAGCAGTTCTTC	CASSVESGEGIYNEQFF
TRBV20-1	TRBD2	NA	TRBJ2-7	TGCAGTGCTAGTTGGTCGGGACTAGCGGGAGGAACCTCCTACGAGCAGTACTTC	CSASWSGLAGGTSYEQYF
TRBV11-2	TRBD1	NA	TRBJ1-1	TGTGCCAGCAGCTTTGGACAGGGAAACGTTGAAGCTTTCTTT	CASSFGQGNVEAFF
TRBV6-5	NA	once	TRBJ2-5	TGTGCGTCCCAGCGGTTGGAGACCCAGTACTTC	CASQRLETQYF
TRBV27	NA	NA	TRBJ2-7	TGTGCCAGCATGGGAATGAAAACCGGGACATCCATCGACGAGCAGTACTTC	CASMGMKTGTSIDEQYF